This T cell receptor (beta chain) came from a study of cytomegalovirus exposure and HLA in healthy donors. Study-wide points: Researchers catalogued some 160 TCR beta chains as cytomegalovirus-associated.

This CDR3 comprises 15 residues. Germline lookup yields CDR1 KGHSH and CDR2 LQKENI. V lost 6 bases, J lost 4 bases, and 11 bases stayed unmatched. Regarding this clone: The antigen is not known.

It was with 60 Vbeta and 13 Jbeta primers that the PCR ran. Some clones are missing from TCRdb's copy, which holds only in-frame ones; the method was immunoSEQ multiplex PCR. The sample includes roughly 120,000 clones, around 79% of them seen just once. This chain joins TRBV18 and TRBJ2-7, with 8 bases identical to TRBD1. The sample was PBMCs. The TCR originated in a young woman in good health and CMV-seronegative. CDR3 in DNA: TGTGCCAGCTCGATTACCGACAGGGGAGGTTACGAGCAGTACTTC. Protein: CASSITDRGGYEQYF.